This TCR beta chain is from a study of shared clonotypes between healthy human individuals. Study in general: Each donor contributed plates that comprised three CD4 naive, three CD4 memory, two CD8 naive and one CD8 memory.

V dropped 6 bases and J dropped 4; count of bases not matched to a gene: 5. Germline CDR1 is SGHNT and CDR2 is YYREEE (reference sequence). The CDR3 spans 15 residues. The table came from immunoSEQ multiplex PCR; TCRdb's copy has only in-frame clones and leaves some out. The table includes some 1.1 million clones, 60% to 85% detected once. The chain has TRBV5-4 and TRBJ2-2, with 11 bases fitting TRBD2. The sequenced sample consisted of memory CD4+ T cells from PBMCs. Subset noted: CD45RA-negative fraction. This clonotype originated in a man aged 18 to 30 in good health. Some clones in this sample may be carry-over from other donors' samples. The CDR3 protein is CASMLAGGGTGELFF. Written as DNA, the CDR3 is TGTGCCAGCATGCTAGCGGGAGGTGGCACCGGGGAGCTGTTTTTT.